This T cell receptor beta chain was documented in a study of Graves' ophthalmopathy and Graves' hyperthyroidism. Points from the study as a whole: In blood, most expanded thyroid clonotypes above 0.001 frequency were also detected.

This clonotype has a count of ten or more. Its specificity is unknown. The CDR3 has 15 amino acids. V lost 4 bases to trimming and J lost 0 bases, with 9 bases between them. Germline lookup yields CDR1 SEHNR and CDR2 FQNEAQ (reference sequence). Amplified material comprised TCR beta CDR3 regions derived from RNA transcripts. The authors performed first-round RT-PCR with HTBI primers and then a second-round multiplex PCR. TCRdb used MiXCR to reprocess the multiplex PCR reads, holding one entry per CDR3 protein. The sample carries 300,000 to 400,000 distinct CDR3 sequences, around a sixth recorded once. The sequenced sample was peripheral blood. The chain is built from TRBV7-9 and TRBJ2-2; D assignment may be TRBD1 or TRBD2 (6 bases each). This TCR was recovered from an adult man with Graves' ophthalmopathy. CDR3 nucleotide sequence: TGTGCCAGCAGCTCGGGGGCTGCGAACACCGGGGAGCTGTTTTTT. Protein product: CASSSGAANTGELFF.